Listed here are 6 T cell receptor beta chains from one sample, sequenced in a study of cytomegalovirus exposure and HLA in healthy donors. Primers: 60 Vbeta forward and 13 Jbeta reverse. TCRdb's table, derived via immunoSEQ multiplex PCR, lists solely in-frame clones and lacks some. The table records some 120,000 clones, roughly 75% of them present only once. Sequences were obtained from PBMCs. The origin of the receptors is a woman between 50 and 59 years old in good health and CMV-seronegative.

CDR3 sequence (DNA): TGCGCCAGCAGCCAATTGAATTGGGGCCCCTACGAGCAGTACTTC. Translation gives CASSQLNWGPYEQYF. The rearrangement links TRBV4-1 to TRBJ2-7, with a tentative D call TRBD1 (5 bases). Germline V gene sequence: CDR1 MGHRA, CDR2 YSYEKL. V lost 2 bases, J lost 2 bases, and 13 bases lay in between. The CDR3 loop spans 15 amino acids.

This sequence joins TRBV10-3 and TRBJ2-3, with D tentatively TRBD1 (6 bases). The V and J ends lost 0 bases and 1 base respectively, with 11 bases between them. Germline CDR1 reads ENHRY; CDR2 reads SYGVKD. This CDR3 contains 16 residues. The CDR3 DNA follows: TGTGCCATCAGTGAGTCGACACAGGGTGGCACAGATACGCAGTATTTT. Its translation is CAISESTQGGTDTQYF.

The V call is TRBV5-4, the J call TRBJ1-1; D unclear. The CDR3 extends over 14 amino acids. Germline values: CDR1 SGHNT, CDR2 YYREEE (reference sequence). Deletions cut 5 bases from V and 11 bases from J, with 22 bases between. The CDR3 nucleotides read TGTGCCAGCAGTTCGAACCTCCAAGAGGGTAAGGCTTTCTTT. This sequence encodes CASSSNLQEGKAFF. The full variable domain, in which reference TRBV5-4 and TRBJ1-1 provide the parts outside the CDR3, is ETGVTQSPTHLIKTRGQQVTLRCSSQSGHNTVSWYQQALGQGPQFIFQYYREEENGRGNFPPRFSGLQFPNYSSELNVNALELDDSALYLCASSSNLQEGKAFFGQGTRLTVV.

The rearrangement joins TRBV7-9 to TRBJ1-1; D call uncertain. V lost 6 bases and J lost 4, with 12 bases in between. The CDR3 spans 13 residues. Per the germline V gene, CDR1 is SEHNR and CDR2 is FQNEAQ (reference sequence). The CDR3 sequence is CASSEAEFTEAFF. In DNA, the CDR3 is TGTGCCAGCAGTGAGGCAGAGTTCACTGAAGCTTTCTTT.

The chain has TRBV27 and TRBJ2-1; TRBD2 aligns across 8 bases. Germline CDR1 MNHEY, CDR2 SMNVEV (reference sequence). The CDR3 spans 17 residues. The J segment lost 1 base and the V segment lost 2 bases, leaving 7 bases of the junction unmatched. The CDR3, as DNA: TGTGCCAGCAGTTTAAGCAGCGGGAGTCATTCCTACAATGAGCAGTTCTTC. The encoded protein is CASSLSSGSHSYNEQFF.

The chain carries TRBV4-2 and TRBJ2-1, with 7 bases lining up with TRBD2. The germline gives CDR1 LGHNA, CDR2 YNFKEQ. The trim removed 0 bases at V and 13 bases at J, leaving 15 bases unmatched. CDR3 length equals 16 residues. The CDR3 protein is CASSQEGHTSEYHQFF. CDR3 DNA: TGTGCCAGCAGCCAAGAAGGTCACACTAGCGAATATCATCAGTTCTTC.